The entry below gives a single T cell receptor (beta chain) sequence along with its context. Replicate PCRs for sorted subsets used approximately 220 ng DNA; this equaled 25,000 to 30,000 T cell genomes. Here immunoSEQ multiplex PCR was the method, and the copy in TCRdb shows in-frame clones only, minus some. The table records around 700,000 clones, roughly 70% of them present only once. The donors, all of them Caucasian adults, lived in Nashville, Tennessee. The CDR3 length is 14 residues. CDR1 is MNHNS and CDR2 is SASEGT in the germline V gene. V lost 1 base to trimming and J lost 6 bases, with 12 bases between them. This record belongs to a study of shared clonotypes between healthy human individuals.

This chain uses TRBV6-1 with TRBJ1-2; D remains unclear. The sample consisted of memory CD4+ T cells sorted from blood. The subset here: CD45RA-negative fraction. This receptor was taken from a woman in her thirties in good health. The CDR3 DNA reads TGTGCCAGCAGTGAAGAATATGGGAGGGATGGCTACACCTTC. Its protein product is CASSEEYGRDGYTF.